The next 20 T cell receptor beta chains were all read from a single sample in a study of PD-1 blockade in classical Hodgkin lymphoma. Sequenced by immunoSEQ multiplex PCR; TCRdb stores in-frame clones only, minus some. The table includes about 28,000 clones, just under 80% detected once. This sample's time point: cycle 4 day 1 (C4D1), after 6 weeks of nivolumab. Every patient had relapsed following autologous stem cell transplantation, and cohorts differed in brentuximab vedotin exposure. The sample consisted of peripheral blood mononuclear cells (PBMCs), taken before the fourth cycle of nivolumab. Receptors originate from a human donor with classical Hodgkin lymphoma.

The V call is TRBV7-8, the J call TRBJ1-2, with 12 bases that match TRBD1. The CDR3 is 15 residues long. Per germline, CDR1 SGHVS and CDR2 FQNEAQ. Unmatched junction bases numbered 6, after V lost 5 bases and J lost 5 bases. This chain's CDR3 is CASSPGQGAGYGYTF. The CDR3 DNA is TGTGCCAGCAGCCCGGGACAGGGGGCGGGGTATGGCTACACCTTC.

This sequence joins TRBV5-6 and TRBJ2-2; D gene uncertain. Trimming took off 2 bases at V and 6 bases at J, with 8 bases between the two ends. CDR1 and CDR2 (germline): SGHDT, YYEEEE. This CDR3 is 13 amino acids long. Here the CDR3 DNA reads TGTGCCAGCAGCTTTACGGGTCCCGGGGAGCTGTTTTTT. Translated: CASSFTGPGELFF.

In its sample, this clone was seen a few times. The chain recombines TRBV6-1 with TRBJ1-1; 7 positions match TRBD1. This CDR3 is 14 amino acids long. V shed 6 bases, J shed 0 bases, and the junction held 4 bases outside the gene matches. Germline V lookup: CDR1 MNHNS, CDR2 SASEGT. CDR3 protein: CASRWGQMNTEAFF. The CDR3 region has the DNA TGTGCCAGCAGATGGGGACAGATGAACACTGAAGCTTTCTTT.

This rearrangement joins TRBV5-5 to TRBJ1-3; D gene unclear. Germline CDR1 is SGHKS and CDR2 is YYEKEE (reference sequence). The V gene lost 0 bases and the J gene lost 0 bases, with 10 bases spanning the gap. The CDR3 length is 16 residues. The CDR3 DNA reads as TGTGCCAGCAGCTTGGCAGTGCGTGACTCTGGAAACACCATATATTTT. This sequence encodes CASSLAVRDSGNTIYF. Full variable domain (missing parts from reference TRBV5-5 and TRBJ1-3): DAGVTQSPTHLIKTRGQQVTLRCSPISGHKSVSWYQQVLGQGPQFIFQYYEKEERGRGNFPDRFSARQFPNYSSELNVNALLLGDSALYLCASSLAVRDSGNTIYFGEGSWLTVV.

This clone showed up just once. The rearrangement joins TRBV2 to TRBJ2-1; possible D gene TRBD1, 5 bases. CDR3 length: 15 amino acids. The V end lost 6 bases, the J end lost 1 base, and 13 bases lay between the germline ends. Germline CDR1 reads SNHLY; CDR2 reads FYNNEI. CDR3 sequence: CASRPDTLSYNEQFF. CDR3 coding DNA: TGTGCCAGCAGACCGGACACTCTATCCTACAATGAGCAGTTCTTC.

This clone has more than one count but fewer than ten. The chain links TRBV5-1 to TRBJ2-3, with 7 nucleotides matching TRBD1. From germline, CDR1 is SGHRS and CDR2 YFSETQ. The trim removed 6 bases at V and 0 bases at J, leaving 4 bases unmatched. The CDR3 contains 14 residues. The CDR3 DNA is TGCGCCAGCACGGGACAGCCTAGCACAGATACGCAGTATTTT. It yields the protein CASTGQPSTDTQYF.

The chain is built from TRBV5-1 and TRBJ2-7, with D hard to call. Germline loops: CDR1 SGHRS, CDR2 YFSETQ. V shed 4 bases and J shed 3 bases, with 14 bases lying between them. The CDR3 spans 14 residues. CDR3 amino acids: CASSPTFGSYEQYF. The CDR3 nucleotides read TGCGCCAGCAGCCCGACGTTTGGCAGCTACGAGCAGTACTTC.

This clone was seen more than once but under ten times. The chain is built from TRBV10-3 and TRBJ1-4, with 9 bases that match TRBD1. This CDR3 spans 19 amino acids. J gave up 7 bases and V 3 bases, and 18 bases lay outside the gene matches. The germline CDR1 and CDR2 sequences are ENHRY and SYGVKD. The CDR3 DNA reads as TGTGCCATCAGTGAAGCTTTAGGTTCTCGGGGACAGGGCGGTGAAAAACTGTTTTTT. It specifies CAISEALGSRGQGGEKLFF.

The V gene is TRBV6-1, the J gene TRBJ1-2; possibly TRBD1 for D (5 bases). Looked up from germline, CDR1 is MNHNS and CDR2 is SASEGT. V was clipped by 4 bases and J by 1 base, with 7 bases between them. This CDR3 is built from 13 residues. The CDR3 DNA reads as TGTGCCAGCAGTGTTCAGGGTAACTATGGCTACACCTTC. Translation gives CASSVQGNYGYTF.

This CDR3 reads CASSDTGLRIFSEQFF. The CDR3 DNA follows: TGTGCCAGCAGTGATACGGGACTCCGGATTTTCAGTGAGCAGTTCTTC. J is TRBJ2-1 and V is TRBV6-1; tentatively, D is TRBD2 (6 bases). The length of the CDR3 is 16 residues. Germline CDR1 reads MNHNS; CDR2 reads SASEGT. The germline V and J ends were trimmed by 3 bases and 9 bases, with 21 bases remaining between them.

The V and J genes are TRBV19 and TRBJ1-1, with 7 bases identical to TRBD1. The trim removed 6 bases at V and 3 bases at J, leaving 4 bases unmatched. This CDR3 has 13 residues. The germline V gene has CDR1 LNHDA and CDR2 SQIVND (reference sequence). The CDR3 protein is CASRRGTDTEAFF. The CDR3, as DNA: TGTGCCAGTAGGCGAGGGACAGACACTGAAGCTTTCTTT.

The rearrangement uses TRBV30 and TRBJ1-2, with a weak D call TRBD1 (6 bases). This CDR3 contains 16 residues. Trimming left V 5 bases short and J 8 bases short, with 27 bases between. Germline CDR1 GTSNPN, CDR2 SVGIG (reference sequence). This chain's CDR3 is CAWLSVGGIPPGGYTF. CDR3 coding DNA: TGTGCCTGGCTGTCTGTAGGGGGGATTCCCCCGGGCGGCTACACCTTC.

The chain carries TRBV28 and TRBJ1-6, with D perhaps matching TRBD1 (5 bases). Deletions cut 5 bases from V and 9 bases from J, with 8 bases between. CDR3 length equals 12 residues. From germline, CDR1 is MDHEN and CDR2 SYDVKM. The CDR3 DNA sequence: TGTGCCAGCAGTACAGGCTCTTCACCCCTCCACTTT. As protein: CASSTGSSPLHF.

V and J are TRBV6-1 and TRBJ2-2, with a possible D match to TRBD2 (5 bases). The V gene lost 7 bases and the J gene lost 1 base, with 10 bases spanning the gap. Looked up from germline, CDR1 is MNHNS and CDR2 is SASEGT. This CDR3 is built from 14 residues. DNA of the CDR3: TGTGCCAGCACGCGTCGGGAGAACACCGGGGAGCTGTTTTTT. Amino acids: CASTRRENTGELFF.

This clone was seen more than once but under ten times. This chain uses TRBV14 with TRBJ2-5; the D gene is possibly TRBD2 (6 bases). CDR1 SGHDN and CDR2 FVKESK come from the germline V gene. V was pared by 3 bases and J by 5 bases, with 16 bases between. This CDR3 region has 15 residues. The CDR3 loop reads CASSQLTSRWETQYF. The CDR3 DNA sequence: TGTGCCAGCAGCCAGCTGACTAGTAGATGGGAGACCCAGTACTTC.

The V and J genes are TRBV4-2 and TRBJ1-3; no firm D call. The germline gives CDR1 LGHNA, CDR2 YNFKEQ. V was pared by 1 base and J by 7 bases, with 14 bases between. The CDR3 totals 15 residues. The CDR3: CASSQVPSGLNTIYF. DNA of the CDR3: TGTGCCAGCAGCCAAGTCCCCAGTGGGCTCAACACCATATATTTT.

The rearrangement uses TRBV11-2 and TRBJ2-7, with TRBD1 matching over 7 bases. Germline V gives CDR1 SGHAT, CDR2 FQNNGV. This CDR3 spans 13 amino acids. The ends lost 5 bases at V and 3 bases at J; junction bases unmatched: 4. CDR3 sequence: CASSPRTGYEQYF. In nucleotides, the CDR3 is TGTGCCAGCAGCCCCCGGACAGGCTACGAGCAGTACTTC.

In its sample, this clone was seen a few times. The rearrangement uses TRBV2 and TRBJ2-3; no reliable D call. V lost 4 bases, J lost 0 bases, and 14 bases lay in between. CDR1 SNHLY and CDR2 FYNNEI come from the germline V gene. The CDR3 runs 16 residues. CDR3 protein: CASSVHGPLSTDTQYF. The DNA of the CDR3 is TGTGCCAGCAGTGTCCATGGACCGCTTAGCACAGATACGCAGTATTTT.

This clone appeared a single time. This rearrangement joins TRBV30 to TRBJ1-5, with unresolved D. CDR1 GTSNPN and CDR2 SVGIG come from the germline V gene (reference sequence). This CDR3 has 13 residues. V lost 1 base to trimming and J lost 3 bases, with 7 bases between them. The CDR3 region has the DNA TGTGCCTGGAGTGATGGGGTCAATCAGCCCCAGCATTTT. Protein product: CAWSDGVNQPQHF. Variable domain in full (rest from reference TRBV30 and TRBJ1-5): SQTIHQWPATLVQPVGSPLSLECTVEGTSNPNLYWYRQAAGRGLQLLFYSVGIGQISSEVPQNLSASRPQDRQFILSSKKLLLSDSGFYLCAWSDGVNQPQHFGDGTRLSIL.

The chain couples TRBV4-1 to TRBJ1-1; 7 positions agree with TRBD1. The CDR3 length is 14 residues. Per the germline V gene, CDR1 is MGHRA and CDR2 is YSYEKL. The V and J ends lost 7 bases and 0 bases, in that order; junction bases with no gene match: 5. CDR3 bases: TGCGCCAGCACCCTGGACAGGTTGAACACTGAAGCTTTCTTT. As protein: CASTLDRLNTEAFF.